The entry below describes one TCR beta chain. Its antigen is still unknown. The PCR used 60 Vbeta and 13 Jbeta primers. Sequencing was performed with immunoSEQ multiplex PCR; in TCRdb, only in-frame clones are kept and a portion is missing. This repertoire shows under 200,000 clones, less than 85% found once; its top ten account for under 7.5%. This entry belongs to a study of cytomegalovirus exposure and HLA in healthy donors. Notes on the study in general: Earlier results showed most TCR beta V segments being productive about 87% or about 30% of the time.

Germline V gene data show CDR1 as SGHRS and CDR2 as YFSETQ. Trimming left V 2 bases short and J 5 bases short, with 10 bases between. The CDR3 loop spans 13 amino acids. The chain joins TRBV5-1 to TRBJ1-1; TRBD1 might be the D (6 bases). Sequenced sample: PBMCs. The TCR comes from a man aged 35 to 55 in good health and CMV-seronegative. The CDR3 sequence: CASSFLQGTEAFF. DNA for the CDR3: TGCGCCAGCAGCTTTTTGCAGGGGACTGAAGCTTTCTTT.